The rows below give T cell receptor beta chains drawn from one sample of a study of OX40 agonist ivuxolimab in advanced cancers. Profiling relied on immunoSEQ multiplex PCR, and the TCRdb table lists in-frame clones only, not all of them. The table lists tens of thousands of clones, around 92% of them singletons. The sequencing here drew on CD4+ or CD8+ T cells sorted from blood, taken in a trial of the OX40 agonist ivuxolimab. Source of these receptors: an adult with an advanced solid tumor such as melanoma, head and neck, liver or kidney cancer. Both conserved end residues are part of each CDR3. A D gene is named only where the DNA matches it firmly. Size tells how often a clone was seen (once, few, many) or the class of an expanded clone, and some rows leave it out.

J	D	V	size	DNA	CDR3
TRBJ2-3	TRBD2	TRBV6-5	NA	TGTGCCAGCAGCCGACGGGGGGAGGGCCAGGATACGCAGTATTTT	CASSRRGEGQDTQYF
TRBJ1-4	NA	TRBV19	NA	TGTGCCAGTAGTCTCCGGGACTCCAGGGATGAAAAACTGTTTTTT	CASSLRDSRDEKLFF
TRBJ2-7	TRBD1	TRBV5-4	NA	TGTGCCAGCAGTTTACCGGGACAGGGTGGCTACGAGCAGTACTTC	CASSLPGQGGYEQYF
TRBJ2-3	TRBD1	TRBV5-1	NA	TGCGCCAGCAGCGGACAGGGGTCAGATACGCAGTATTTT	CASSGQGSDTQYF
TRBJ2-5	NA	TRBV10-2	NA	TGCGCCAGCAGTGCTTGGACCCAAGAGACCCAGTACTTC	CASSAWTQETQYF
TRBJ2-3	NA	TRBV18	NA	TGTGCCAGCTCATTGAGGGCTACCACAGATACGCAGTATTTT	CASSLRATTDTQYF
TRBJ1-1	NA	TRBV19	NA	TGTGCCAGTAGTTCCGTGGGGGGAGGTAAGAGGGCTGAAGCTTTCTTT	CASSSVGGGKRAEAFF
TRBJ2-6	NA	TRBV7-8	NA	TGTGCCAGCAGCCCAGACCCGACTGGGGCCAACGTCCTGACTTTC	CASSPDPTGANVLTF
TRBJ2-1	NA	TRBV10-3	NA	TGTGCCATCAGGGAGGGGGCCTCGTATGAGCAGTTCTTC	CAIREGASYEQFF
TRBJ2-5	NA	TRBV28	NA	TGTGCCAGCAGACGGAGGGAGGCTACCGGGACCCAGTACTTC	CASRRREATGTQYF
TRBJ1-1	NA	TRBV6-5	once	TGTGCCAGCAGTTACGACCTCGTAGAGGGGCGGACTGAAGCTTTCTTT	CASSYDLVEGRTEAFF
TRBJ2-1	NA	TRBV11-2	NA	TGTGCCAGCAGCTTAGAGGGTAGCTCCAATGAGCAGTTCTTC	CASSLEGSSNEQFF
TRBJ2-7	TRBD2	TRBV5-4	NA	TGTGCCAGCAGCTTCGGGACTAGATCCTACGAGCAGTACTTC	CASSFGTRSYEQYF
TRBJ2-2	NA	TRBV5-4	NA	TGTGCCAGCAGTGTTGGGGGGCGAAGTACCGGGGAGCTGTTTTTT	CASSVGGRSTGELFF
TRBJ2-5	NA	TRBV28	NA	TGTGCCAGCAGTTCCGGGACCGATTTGTACCAAGAGACCCAGTACTTC	CASSSGTDLYQETQYF
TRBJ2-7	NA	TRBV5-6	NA	TGTGCCAGCAGCTCAAAACAGAGTGTCTACGAGCAGTACTTC	CASSSKQSVYEQYF
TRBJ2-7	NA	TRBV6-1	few	TGTGCCACCCGCGAGCAGTACTTC	CATREQYF
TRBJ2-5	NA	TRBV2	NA	TGTGCCAGCAGTTACCCCAGTGGGTACGTCCAAGAGACCCAGTACTTC	CASSYPSGYVQETQYF
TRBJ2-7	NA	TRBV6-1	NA	TGTGCCAGCAGTCATAACCAACAGGAGGAGCAGTACTTC	CASSHNQQEEQYF
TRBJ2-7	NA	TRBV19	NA	TGTGCCAGTAGTTATGGACGGGGAGTAAACTCCTACGAGCAGTACTTC	CASSYGRGVNSYEQYF
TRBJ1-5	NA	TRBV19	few	TGTGCCAGTAGTATAGTCGAGAGTCAGCCCCAGCATTTT	CASSIVESQPQHF
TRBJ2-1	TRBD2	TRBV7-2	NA	TGTGCCAGCAGCTCGGGGGGTCAGAATGAGCAGTTCTTC	CASSSGGQNEQFF
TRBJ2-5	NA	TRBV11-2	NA	TGTGCCAGCAGCCGGGACGTTGAAGAGACCCAGTACTTC	CASSRDVEETQYF
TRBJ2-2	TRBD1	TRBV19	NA	TGTGCCAGTAGCCCCGGACAGGGAAGGGGGAACACCGGGGAGCTGTTTTTT	CASSPGQGRGNTGELFF
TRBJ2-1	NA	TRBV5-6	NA	TGTGCCAGCAGCTTGTCGTGGGTCGGAACTTACAATGAGCAGTTCTTC	CASSLSWVGTYNEQFF
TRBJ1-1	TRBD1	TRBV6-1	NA	TGTGCCAGCAGCCTCCTTCGACAGGGGGACACTGAAGCTTTCTTT	CASSLLRQGDTEAFF
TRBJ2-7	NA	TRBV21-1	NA	TGTGCCAGCAGCGAAAGGGACAATTACCACGAGCAGTACTTC	CASSERDNYHEQYF
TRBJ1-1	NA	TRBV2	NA	TGTGCCAGCAGTCGTATGAACACTGAAGCTTTCTTT	CASSRMNTEAFF
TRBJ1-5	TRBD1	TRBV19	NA	TGTGCCAGTACCCCCAGGGGGGGAGATCAGCCCCAGCATTTT	CASTPRGGDQPQHF
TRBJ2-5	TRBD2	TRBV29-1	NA	TGCAGCGTTGTTAGGGGAGGGCAAGAGACCCAGTACTTC	CSVVRGGQETQYF
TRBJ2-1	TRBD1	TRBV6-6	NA	TGTGCCAGCAGTTACCGGACAGGAAAAGGTGAGCAGTTCTTC	CASSYRTGKGEQFF
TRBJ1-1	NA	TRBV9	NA	TGTGCCAGCAGCGACCAAGGACATGGCAACAGGGCTTTCTTT	CASSDQGHGNRAFF
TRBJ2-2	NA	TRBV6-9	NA	TGTGCCAGCAGTTATTCAGAGGGCGGGGAGCTGTTTTTT	CASSYSEGGELFF